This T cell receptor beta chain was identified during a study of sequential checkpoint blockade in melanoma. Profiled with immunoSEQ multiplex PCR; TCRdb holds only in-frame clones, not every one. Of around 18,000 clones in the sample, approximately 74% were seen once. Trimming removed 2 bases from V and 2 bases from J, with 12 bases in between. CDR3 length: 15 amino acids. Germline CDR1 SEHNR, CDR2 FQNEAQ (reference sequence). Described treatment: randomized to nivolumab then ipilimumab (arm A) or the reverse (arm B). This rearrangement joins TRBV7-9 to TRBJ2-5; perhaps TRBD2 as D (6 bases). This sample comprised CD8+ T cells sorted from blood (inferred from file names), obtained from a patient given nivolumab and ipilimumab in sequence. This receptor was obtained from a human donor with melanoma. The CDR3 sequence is CASSLYAGPQETQYF. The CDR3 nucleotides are TGTGCCAGCAGCTTATATGCGGGGCCACAAGAGACCCAGTACTTC.